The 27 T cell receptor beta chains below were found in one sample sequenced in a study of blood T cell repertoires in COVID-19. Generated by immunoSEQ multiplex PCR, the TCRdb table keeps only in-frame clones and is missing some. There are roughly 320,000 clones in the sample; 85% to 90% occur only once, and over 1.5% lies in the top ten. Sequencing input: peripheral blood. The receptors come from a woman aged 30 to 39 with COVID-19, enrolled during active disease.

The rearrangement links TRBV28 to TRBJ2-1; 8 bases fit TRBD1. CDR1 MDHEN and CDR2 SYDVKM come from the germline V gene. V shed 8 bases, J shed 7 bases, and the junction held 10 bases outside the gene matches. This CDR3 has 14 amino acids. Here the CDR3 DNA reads TGTGCCAGCGGCCAGGACAGGGTTAGAAATGAGCAGTTCTTC. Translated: CASGQDRVRNEQFF. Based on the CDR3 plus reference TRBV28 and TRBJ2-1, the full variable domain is DVKVTQSSRYLVKRTGEKVFLECVQDMDHENMFWYRQDPGLGLRLIYFSYDVKMKEKGDIPEGYSVSREKKERFSLILESASTNQTSMYLCASGQDRVRNEQFFGPGTRLTVL.

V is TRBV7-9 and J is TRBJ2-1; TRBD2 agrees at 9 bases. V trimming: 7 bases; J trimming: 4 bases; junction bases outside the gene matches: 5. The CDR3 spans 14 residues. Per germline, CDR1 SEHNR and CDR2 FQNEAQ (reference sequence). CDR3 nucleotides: TGTGCCAGCATGAAGCTAGCGGGGTACAATGAGCAGTTCTTC. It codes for CASMKLAGYNEQFF. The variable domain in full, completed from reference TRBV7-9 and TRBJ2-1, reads DTGVSQNPRHKITKRGQNVTFRCDPISEHNRLYWYRQTLGQGPEFLTYFQNEAQLEKSRLLSDRFSAERPKGSFSTLEIQRTEQGDSAMYLCASMKLAGYNEQFFGPGTRLTVL.

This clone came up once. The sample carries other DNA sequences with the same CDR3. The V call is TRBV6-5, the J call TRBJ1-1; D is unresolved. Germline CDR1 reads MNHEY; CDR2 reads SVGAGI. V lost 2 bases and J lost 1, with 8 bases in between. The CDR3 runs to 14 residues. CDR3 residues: CASSYGGPNTEAFF. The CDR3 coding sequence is TGTGCCAGCAGTTACGGAGGACCGAACACTGAAGCTTTCTTT.

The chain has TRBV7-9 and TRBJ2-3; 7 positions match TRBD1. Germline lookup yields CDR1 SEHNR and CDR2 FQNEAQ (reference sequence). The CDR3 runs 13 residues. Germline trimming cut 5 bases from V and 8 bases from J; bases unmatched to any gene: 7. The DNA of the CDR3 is TGTGCCAGCAGCGTAACAGGGGTTGGTACGCAGTATTTT. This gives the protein CASSVTGVGTQYF.

CDR3 in amino acids: CASSATVTTGELFF. CDR3 nucleotides: TGTGCCAGCAGCGCGACAGTTACCACCGGGGAGCTGTTTTTT. This chain connects TRBV6-2 or TRBV6-3 to TRBJ2-2; TRBD1 might be the D (5 bases). This CDR3 region has 14 residues. Germline CDR1 MNHEY, CDR2 SVGEGT. The ends were cut back, 6 bases at V and 4 bases at J, with 12 bases in the middle.

The CDR3 region is CASSHGTGKNEQFF. CDR3 DNA: TGTGCCAGCAGCCACGGGACAGGGAAAAATGAGCAGTTCTTC. This chain links TRBV3-1 (or the pseudogene TRBV3-2) with TRBJ2-1; 9 nucleotides match TRBD1. Germline CDR1 and CDR2: LGHDT and YNNKEL (reference sequence). The J segment lost 7 bases and the V segment lost 3 bases, leaving 4 bases of the junction unmatched. The CDR3 extends over 14 amino acids.

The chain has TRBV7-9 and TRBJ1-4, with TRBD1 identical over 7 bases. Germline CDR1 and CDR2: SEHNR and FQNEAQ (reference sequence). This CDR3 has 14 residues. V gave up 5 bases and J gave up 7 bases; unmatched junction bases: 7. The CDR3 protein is CASSLGRDSEKLFF. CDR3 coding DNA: TGTGCCAGCAGCCTTGGCAGGGACAGTGAAAAACTGTTTTTT.

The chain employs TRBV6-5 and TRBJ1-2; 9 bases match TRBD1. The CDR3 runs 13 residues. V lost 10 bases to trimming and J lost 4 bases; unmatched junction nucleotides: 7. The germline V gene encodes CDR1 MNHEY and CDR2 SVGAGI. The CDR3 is CAIGTGGRYGYTF. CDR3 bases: TGTGCCATCGGAACAGGGGGCCGCTATGGCTACACCTTC.

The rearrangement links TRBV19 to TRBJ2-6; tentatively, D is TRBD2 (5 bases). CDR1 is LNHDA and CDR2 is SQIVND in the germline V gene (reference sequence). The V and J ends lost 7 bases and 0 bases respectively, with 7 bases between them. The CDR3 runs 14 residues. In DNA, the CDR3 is TGTGCCAGTAATCGGGGCTCTGGGGCCAACGTCCTGACTTTC. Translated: CASNRGSGANVLTF.

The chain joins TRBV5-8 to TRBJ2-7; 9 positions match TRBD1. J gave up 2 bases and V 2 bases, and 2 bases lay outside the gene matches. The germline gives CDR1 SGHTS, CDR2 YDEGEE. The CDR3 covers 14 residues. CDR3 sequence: CASSFRDRAYEQYF. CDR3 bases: TGTGCCAGCAGCTTCCGGGACAGGGCCTACGAGCAGTACTTC.

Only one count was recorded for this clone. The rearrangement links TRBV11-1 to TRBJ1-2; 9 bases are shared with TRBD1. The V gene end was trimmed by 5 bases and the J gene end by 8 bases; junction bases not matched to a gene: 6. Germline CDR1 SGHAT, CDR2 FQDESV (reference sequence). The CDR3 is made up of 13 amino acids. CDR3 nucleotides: TGTGCCAGCAGCCCGAGGACAGGGGACGGCTACACCTTC. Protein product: CASSPRTGDGYTF.

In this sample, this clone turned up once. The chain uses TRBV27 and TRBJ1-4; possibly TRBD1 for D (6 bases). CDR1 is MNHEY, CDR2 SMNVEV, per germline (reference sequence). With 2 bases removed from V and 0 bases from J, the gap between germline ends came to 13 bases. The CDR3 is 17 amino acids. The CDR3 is CASSLGGHLTTNEKLFF. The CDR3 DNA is TGTGCCAGCAGTTTAGGGGGACACCTCACAACTAATGAAAAACTGTTTTTT.

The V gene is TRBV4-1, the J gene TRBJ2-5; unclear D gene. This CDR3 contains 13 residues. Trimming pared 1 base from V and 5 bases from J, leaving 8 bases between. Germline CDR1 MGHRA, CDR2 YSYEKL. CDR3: CASSQVGRETQYF. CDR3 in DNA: TGCGCCAGCAGCCAAGTGGGCAGGGAGACCCAGTACTTC.

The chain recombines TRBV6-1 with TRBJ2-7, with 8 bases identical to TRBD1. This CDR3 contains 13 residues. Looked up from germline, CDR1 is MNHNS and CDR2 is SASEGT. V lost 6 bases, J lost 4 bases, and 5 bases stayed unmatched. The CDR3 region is CASSRTGSYEQYV. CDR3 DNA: TGTGCCAGCAGCAGGACAGGGAGTTACGAGCAGTACGTC.

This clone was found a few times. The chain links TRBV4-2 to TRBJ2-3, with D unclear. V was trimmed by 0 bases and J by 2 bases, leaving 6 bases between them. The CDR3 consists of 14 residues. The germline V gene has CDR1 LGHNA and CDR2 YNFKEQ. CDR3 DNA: TGTGCCAGCAGCCAAGATTTGGCCACAGATACGCAGTATTTT. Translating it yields CASSQDLATDTQYF.

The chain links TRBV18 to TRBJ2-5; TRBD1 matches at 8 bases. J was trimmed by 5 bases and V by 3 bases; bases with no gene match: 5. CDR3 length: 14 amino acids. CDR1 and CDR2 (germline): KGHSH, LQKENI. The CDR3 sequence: CASSPDRGGETQYF. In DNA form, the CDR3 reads TGTGCCAGCTCACCTGACAGGGGCGGGGAGACCCAGTACTTC.

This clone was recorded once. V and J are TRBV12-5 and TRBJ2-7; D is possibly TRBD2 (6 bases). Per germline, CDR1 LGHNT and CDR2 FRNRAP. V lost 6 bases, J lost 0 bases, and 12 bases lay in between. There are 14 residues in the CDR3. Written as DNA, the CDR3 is TGTGCTAGTGGGGGACTTTTTCGCTCCTACGAGCAGTACTTC. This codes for CASGGLFRSYEQYF.

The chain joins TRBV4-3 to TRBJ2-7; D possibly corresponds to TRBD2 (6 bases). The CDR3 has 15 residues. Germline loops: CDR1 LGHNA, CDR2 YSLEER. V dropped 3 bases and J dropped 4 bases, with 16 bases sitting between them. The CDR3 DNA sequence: TGCGCCAGCAGCCAGGCCTCCGGGGGTAAATACGAGCAGTACTTC. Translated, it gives CASSQASGGKYEQYF.

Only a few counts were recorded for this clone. The CDR3 DNA reads TGTGCCAGTAGTATACAGGGGGCTGAAGCTTTCTTT. Translation gives CASSIQGAEAFF. The rearrangement links TRBV19 to TRBJ1-1, with 7 bases aligning to TRBD1. V lost 2 bases and J lost 6; bases outside the gene matches: 0. Germline assignment: CDR1 LNHDA and CDR2 SQIVND (reference sequence). The CDR3 runs 12 residues.

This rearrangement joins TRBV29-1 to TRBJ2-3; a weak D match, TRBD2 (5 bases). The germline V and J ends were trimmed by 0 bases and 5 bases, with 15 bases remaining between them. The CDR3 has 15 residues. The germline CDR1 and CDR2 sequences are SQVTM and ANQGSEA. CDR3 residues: CSVEDLGWRKDTQYF. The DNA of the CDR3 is TGCAGCGTTGAAGATTTGGGGTGGAGGAAAGATACGCAGTATTTT.

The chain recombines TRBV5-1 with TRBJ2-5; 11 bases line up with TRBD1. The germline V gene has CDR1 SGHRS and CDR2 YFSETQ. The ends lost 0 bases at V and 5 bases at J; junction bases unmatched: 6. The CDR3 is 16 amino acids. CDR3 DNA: TGCGCCAGCAGCTTGGGGGACAGGGGGGGCCTGGAGACCCAGTACTTC. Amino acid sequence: CASSLGDRGGLETQYF.

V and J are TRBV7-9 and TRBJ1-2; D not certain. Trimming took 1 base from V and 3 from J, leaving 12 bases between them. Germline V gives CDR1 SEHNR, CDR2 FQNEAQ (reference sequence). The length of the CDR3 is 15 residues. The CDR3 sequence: CASSLGLGGYYGYTF. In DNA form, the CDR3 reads TGTGCCAGCAGCTTAGGGCTGGGAGGCTACTATGGCTACACCTTC.

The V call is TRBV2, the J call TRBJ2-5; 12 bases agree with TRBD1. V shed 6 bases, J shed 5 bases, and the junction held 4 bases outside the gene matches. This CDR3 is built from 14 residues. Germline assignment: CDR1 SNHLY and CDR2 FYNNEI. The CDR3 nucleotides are TGTGCCAGCAGGGGGACAGGGGGCCAGGAGACCCAGTACTTC. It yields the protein CASRGTGGQETQYF.

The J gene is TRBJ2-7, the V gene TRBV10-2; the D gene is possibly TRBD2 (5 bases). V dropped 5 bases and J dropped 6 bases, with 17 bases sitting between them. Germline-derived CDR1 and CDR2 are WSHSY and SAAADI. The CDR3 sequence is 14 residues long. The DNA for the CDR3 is TGCGCCAGCAGTTCCCGGGATAACCTGGGCGAGCAGTACTTC. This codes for CASSSRDNLGEQYF.

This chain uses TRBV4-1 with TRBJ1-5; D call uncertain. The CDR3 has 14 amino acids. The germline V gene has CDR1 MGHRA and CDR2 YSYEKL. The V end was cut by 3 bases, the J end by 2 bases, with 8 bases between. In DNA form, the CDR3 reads TGCGCCAGCAGCCAGGGGAGGGGCAATCAGCCCCAGCATTTT. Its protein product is CASSQGRGNQPQHF.

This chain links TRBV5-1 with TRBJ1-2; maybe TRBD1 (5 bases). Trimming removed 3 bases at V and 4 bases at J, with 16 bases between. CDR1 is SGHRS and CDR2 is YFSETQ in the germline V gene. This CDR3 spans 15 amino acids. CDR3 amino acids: CASSYGTAYSYGYTF. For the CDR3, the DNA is TGCGCCAGCAGCTACGGGACTGCTTATTCCTATGGCTACACCTTC. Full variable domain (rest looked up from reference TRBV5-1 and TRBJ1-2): KAGVTQTPRYLIKTRGQQVTLSCSPISGHRSVSWYQQTPGQGLQFLFEYFSETQRNKGNFPGRFSGRQFSNSRSEMNVSTLELGDSALYLCASSYGTAYSYGYTFGSGTRLTVV.

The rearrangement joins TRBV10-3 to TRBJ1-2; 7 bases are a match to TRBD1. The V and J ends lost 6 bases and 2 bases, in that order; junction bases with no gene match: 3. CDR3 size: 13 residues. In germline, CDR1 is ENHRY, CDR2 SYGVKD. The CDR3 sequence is CAISGTDNYGYTF. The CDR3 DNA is TGTGCCATCAGCGGGACAGACAACTATGGCTACACCTTC.